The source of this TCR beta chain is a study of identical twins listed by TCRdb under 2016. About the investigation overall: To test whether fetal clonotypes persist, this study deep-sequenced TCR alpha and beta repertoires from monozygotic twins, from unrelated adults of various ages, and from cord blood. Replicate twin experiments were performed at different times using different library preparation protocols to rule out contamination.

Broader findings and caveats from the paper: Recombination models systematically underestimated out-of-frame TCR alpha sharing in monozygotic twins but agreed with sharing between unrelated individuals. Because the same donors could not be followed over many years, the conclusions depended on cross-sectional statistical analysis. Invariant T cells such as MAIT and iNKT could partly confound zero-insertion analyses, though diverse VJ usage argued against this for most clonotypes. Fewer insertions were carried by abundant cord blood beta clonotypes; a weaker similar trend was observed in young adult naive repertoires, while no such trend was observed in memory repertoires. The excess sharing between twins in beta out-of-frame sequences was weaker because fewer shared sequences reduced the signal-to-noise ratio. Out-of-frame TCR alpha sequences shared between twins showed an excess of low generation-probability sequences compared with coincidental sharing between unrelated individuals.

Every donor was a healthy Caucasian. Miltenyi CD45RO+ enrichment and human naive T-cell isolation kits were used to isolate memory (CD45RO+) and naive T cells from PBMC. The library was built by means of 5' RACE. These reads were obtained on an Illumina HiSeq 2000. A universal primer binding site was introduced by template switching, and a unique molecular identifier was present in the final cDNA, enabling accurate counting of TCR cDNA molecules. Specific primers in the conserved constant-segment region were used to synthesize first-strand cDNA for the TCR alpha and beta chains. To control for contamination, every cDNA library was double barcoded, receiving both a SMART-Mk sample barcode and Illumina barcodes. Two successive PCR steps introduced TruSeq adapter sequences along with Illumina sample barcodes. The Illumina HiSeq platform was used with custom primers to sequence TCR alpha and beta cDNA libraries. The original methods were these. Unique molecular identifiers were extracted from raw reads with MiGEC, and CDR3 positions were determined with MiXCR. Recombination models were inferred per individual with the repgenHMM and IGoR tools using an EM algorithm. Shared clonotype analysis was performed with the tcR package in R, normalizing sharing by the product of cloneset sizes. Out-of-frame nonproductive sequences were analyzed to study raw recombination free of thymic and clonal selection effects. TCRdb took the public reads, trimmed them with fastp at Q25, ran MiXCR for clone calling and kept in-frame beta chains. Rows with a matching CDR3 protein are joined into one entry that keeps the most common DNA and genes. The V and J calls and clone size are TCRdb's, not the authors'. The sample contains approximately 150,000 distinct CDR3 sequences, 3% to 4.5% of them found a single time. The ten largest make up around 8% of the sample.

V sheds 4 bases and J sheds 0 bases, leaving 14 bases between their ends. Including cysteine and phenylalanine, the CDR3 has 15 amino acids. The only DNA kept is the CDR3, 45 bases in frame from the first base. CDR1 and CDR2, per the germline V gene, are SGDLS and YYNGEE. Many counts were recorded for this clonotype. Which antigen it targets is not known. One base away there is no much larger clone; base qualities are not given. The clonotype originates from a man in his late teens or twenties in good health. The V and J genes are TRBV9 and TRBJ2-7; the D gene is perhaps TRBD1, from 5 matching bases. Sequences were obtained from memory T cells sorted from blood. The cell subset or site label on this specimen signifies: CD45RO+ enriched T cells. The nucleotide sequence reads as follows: TGTGCCAGCAGCCCACCTGGGGCCACCTCCTACGAGCAGTACTTC. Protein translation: CASSPPGATSYEQYF.